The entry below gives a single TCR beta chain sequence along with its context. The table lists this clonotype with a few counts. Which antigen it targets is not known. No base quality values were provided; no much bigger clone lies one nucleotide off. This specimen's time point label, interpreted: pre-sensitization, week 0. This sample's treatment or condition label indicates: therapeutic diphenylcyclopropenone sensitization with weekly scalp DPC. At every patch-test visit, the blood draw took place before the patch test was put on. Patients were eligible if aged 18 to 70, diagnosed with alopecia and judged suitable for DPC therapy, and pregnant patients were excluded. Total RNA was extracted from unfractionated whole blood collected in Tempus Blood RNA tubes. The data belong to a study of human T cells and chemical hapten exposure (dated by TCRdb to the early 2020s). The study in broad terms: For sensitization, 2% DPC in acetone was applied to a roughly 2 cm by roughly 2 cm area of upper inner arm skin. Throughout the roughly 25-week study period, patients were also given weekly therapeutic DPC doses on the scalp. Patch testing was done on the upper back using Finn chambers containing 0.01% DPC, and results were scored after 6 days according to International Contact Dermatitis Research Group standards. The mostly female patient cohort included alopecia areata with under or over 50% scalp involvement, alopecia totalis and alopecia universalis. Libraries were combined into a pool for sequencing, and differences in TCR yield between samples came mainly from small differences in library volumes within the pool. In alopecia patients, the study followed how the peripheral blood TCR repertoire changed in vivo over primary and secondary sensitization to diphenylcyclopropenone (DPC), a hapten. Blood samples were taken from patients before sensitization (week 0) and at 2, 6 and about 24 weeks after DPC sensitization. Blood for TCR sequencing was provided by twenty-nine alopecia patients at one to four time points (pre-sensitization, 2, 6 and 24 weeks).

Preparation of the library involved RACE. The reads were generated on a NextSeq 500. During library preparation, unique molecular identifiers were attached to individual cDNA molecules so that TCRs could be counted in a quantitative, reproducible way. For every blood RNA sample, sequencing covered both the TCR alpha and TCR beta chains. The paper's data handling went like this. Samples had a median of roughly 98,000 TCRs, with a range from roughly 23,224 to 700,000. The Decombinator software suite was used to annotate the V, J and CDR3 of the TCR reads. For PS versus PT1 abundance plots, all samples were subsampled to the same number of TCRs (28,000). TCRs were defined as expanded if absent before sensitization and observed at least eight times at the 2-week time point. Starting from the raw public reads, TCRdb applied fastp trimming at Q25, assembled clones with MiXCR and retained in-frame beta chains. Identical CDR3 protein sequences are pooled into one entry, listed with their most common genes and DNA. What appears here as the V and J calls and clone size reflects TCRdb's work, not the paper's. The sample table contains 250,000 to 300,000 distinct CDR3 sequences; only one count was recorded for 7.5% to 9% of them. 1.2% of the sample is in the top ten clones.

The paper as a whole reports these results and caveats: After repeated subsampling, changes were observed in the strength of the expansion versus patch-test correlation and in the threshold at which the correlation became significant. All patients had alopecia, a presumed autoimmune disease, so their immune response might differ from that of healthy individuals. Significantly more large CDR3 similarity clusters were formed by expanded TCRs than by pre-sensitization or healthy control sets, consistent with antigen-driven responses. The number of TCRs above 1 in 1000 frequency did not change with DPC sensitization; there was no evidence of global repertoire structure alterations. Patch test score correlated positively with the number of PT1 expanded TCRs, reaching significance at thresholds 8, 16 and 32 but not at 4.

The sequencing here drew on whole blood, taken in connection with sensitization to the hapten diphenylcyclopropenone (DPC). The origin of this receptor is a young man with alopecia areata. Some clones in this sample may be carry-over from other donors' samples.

DNA sequence: TGCAGCGCAAGGACAGGGGAGCGGACCGGGGAGCTGTTTTTT. The resulting protein is CSARTGERTGELFF. The sequence joins TRBV29-1 to TRBJ2-2; 9 bases in between match TRBD1. Inclusive of the bounding cysteine and phenylalanine, the CDR3 is 14 residues long. This entry keeps only the CDR3 DNA: 42 bases, framed from base 1. The CDR1 and CDR2 encoded by the germline V gene are SQVTM and ANQGSEA. Germline trimming: 7 bases from V, 5 bases from J; junction bases outside gene matches: 8.